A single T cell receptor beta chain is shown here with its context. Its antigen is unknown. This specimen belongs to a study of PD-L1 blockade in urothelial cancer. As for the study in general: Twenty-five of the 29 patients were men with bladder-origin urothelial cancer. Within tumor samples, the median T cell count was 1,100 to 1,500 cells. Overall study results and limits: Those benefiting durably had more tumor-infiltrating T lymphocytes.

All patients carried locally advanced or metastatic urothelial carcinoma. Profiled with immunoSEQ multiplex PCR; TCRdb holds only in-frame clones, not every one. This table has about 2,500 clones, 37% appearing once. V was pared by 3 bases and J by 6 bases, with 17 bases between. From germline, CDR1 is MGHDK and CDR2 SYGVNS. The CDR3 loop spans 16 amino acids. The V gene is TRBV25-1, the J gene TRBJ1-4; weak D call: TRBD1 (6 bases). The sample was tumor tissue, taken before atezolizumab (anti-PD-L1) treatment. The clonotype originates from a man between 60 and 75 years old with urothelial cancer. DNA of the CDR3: TGTGCCAGCAGTGAGTGGAGGGCAGGGGTTGATGAAAAACTGTTTTTT. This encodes CASSEWRAGVDEKLFF.